These T cell receptor beta chains were read from a single sample in a study of radiotherapy plus CTLA-4 blockade in lung cancer. Here immunoSEQ multiplex PCR was the method, and the copy in TCRdb shows in-frame clones only, minus some. The data show 62,000 or so clones, roughly 85% seen once. The source material was peripheral blood, sampled from a patient treated with radiotherapy plus ipilimumab. The origin of the receptors is a human donor with non-small cell lung cancer who had a complete response to radiotherapy plus ipilimumab. The CDR3 runs from the conserved cysteine through the conserved F or W. A D gene is named only where the DNA matches it firmly.

V,J,D,length,CDR3
TRBV15,TRBJ1-2,NA,12,CATSNDFYGYTF
TRBV4-2,TRBJ1-2,TRBD1,19,CASSPRGGTGFIGAYGYTF
TRBV7-2,TRBJ2-7,NA,15,CASSLGLGSSYEQYF
TRBV19,TRBJ1-1,NA,15,CASSIQGRTNTEAFF
TRBV18,TRBJ2-5,NA,13,CASSPFRQETQYF
TRBV5-1,TRBJ2-3,NA,17,CASKSSAQGKRADTQYF
TRBV21-1,TRBJ1-6,NA,14,CASSKGQKYSPLHF
TRBV28,TRBJ1-2,TRBD1,15,CASSLSRQGFYGYTF
TRBV19,TRBJ2-3,NA,15,CASSILGDSTDTQYF
TRBV19,TRBJ1-2,NA,14,CASSITPDNYGYTF
TRBV7-9,TRBJ2-1,NA,16,CASSAPSGSSYNEQFF
TRBV30,TRBJ1-5,NA,17,CAWSVRAPDSFNQPQHF
TRBV5-1,TRBJ2-5,NA,13,CASSLDLQETQYF
TRBV19,TRBJ1-1,NA,16,CASKGIMDRANTEAFF
TRBV9,TRBJ2-6,NA,16,CASSVRGGMGANVLTF
TRBV19,TRBJ1-4,TRBD1,14,CASSMRQGNEKLFF
TRBV6-1,TRBJ2-3,NA,14,CATKHPSSTDTQYF
TRBV10-2,TRBJ2-7,NA,11,CASSAVYEQYF
TRBV6-4,TRBJ1-5,NA,15,CASRPVGGDNQPQHF
TRBV5-1,TRBJ2-1,TRBD1,16,CASSSDTGGISAEQFF
TRBV28,TRBJ1-3,NA,13,CGVGRDSGNTIYF
TRBV2,TRBJ1-5,NA,15,CASSKEGLRNQPQHF
TRBV2,TRBJ1-6,TRBD1,16,CASSEAGTGEGSPLHF
TRBV6-1,TRBJ2-7,NA,15,CASSEGIAIMNEQYF
TRBV11-2,TRBJ1-1,TRBD1,14,CASRPGQVNTEAFF
TRBV5-1,TRBJ1-2,NA,15,CASSLGGGTYYGYTF
TRBV6-6,TRBJ1-1,NA,13,CASSYSGGTEAFF
TRBV9,TRBJ2-1,NA,17,CASSARKVDNSYNEQFF
TRBV7-9,TRBJ1-5,TRBD1,16,CASSGTGAISNQPQHF
TRBV19,TRBJ1-2,TRBD1,14,CASSSTGEGYGYTF
TRBV11-2,TRBJ2-1,TRBD2,16,CASSLAGTSGYNEQFF
TRBV5-6,TRBJ1-1,NA,16,CASSSIPGRQNTEAFF
TRBV11-2,TRBJ2-3,NA,15,CASSLVETSTDTQYF
TRBV15,TRBJ1-5,TRBD1,18,CATSRDLPGTAVNQPQHF
TRBV19,TRBJ1-1,NA,13,CASTPYVGTVAFF
TRBV4-3,TRBJ2-1,NA,17,CASSQVVVGGTYNEQFF
TRBV20-1,TRBJ2-7,NA,11,CSVRQDYEQYF
TRBV18,TRBJ2-1,TRBD1,19,CASSPSTGRLIASYNEQFF
TRBV6-5,TRBJ1-2,NA,16,CASSYSRRITNYGYTF
TRBV30,TRBJ1-2,TRBD1,14,CAWSVGQDADGYTF
TRBV19,TRBJ2-7,TRBD2,15,CASSTHTSGAYEQYF
TRBV7-2,TRBJ1-1,TRBD1,14,CASSLDRVPPEAFF
TRBV7-6,TRBJ1-3,TRBD1,15,CASSERDRAGNTIYF
TRBV10-3,TRBJ2-6,TRBD1,19,CAISETTGQFFSGANVLTF
TRBV7-9,TRBJ1-2,NA,14,CASSLGQATGFYTF
TRBV12-5,TRBJ2-7,NA,12,CASGLVSYEQYF
TRBV10-1,TRBJ2-7,NA,12,CASGASSYEQYF
TRBV7-9,TRBJ1-5,TRBD1,16,CASSLMTGGKNQPQHF
TRBV30,TRBJ1-5,TRBD1,12,CAWTGGNQPQHF
TRBV7-9,TRBJ2-7,NA,12,CASSAVSYEQYF
TRBV5-6,TRBJ1-1,NA,14,CASSLPPGETEAFF
TRBV5-8,TRBJ2-1,TRBD2,15,CASSLYLAGVNEQFF
TRBV18,TRBJ2-3,NA,14,CASSQQGYTDTQYF
TRBV4-3,TRBJ2-5,TRBD2,14,CASSQGGRAETQYF
TRBV7-2,TRBJ1-2,NA,15,CASSLEGSNVDGYTF
TRBV7-2,TRBJ1-1,NA,13,CASSLAMVTEAFF
TRBV13,NA,TRBD1,15,CASSPAGTGYIEQYF